This T cell receptor (beta chain) was profiled in a study of T cell changes during pregnancy in multiple sclerosis. Some clones are missing from TCRdb's copy, which holds only in-frame ones; the method was immunoSEQ multiplex PCR. The data contain roughly 93,000 clones, 90% to 95% of them singletons. This CDR3 has 15 amino acids. J was trimmed by 2 bases and V by 2 bases; bases with no gene match: 2. CDR1 SGHNT and CDR2 YYREEE come from the germline V gene (reference sequence). The starting material was peripheral blood, obtained after pregnancy. The sequence was collected from a female donor in good health, enrolled as a control in a pregnancy study. V usage is TRBV5-4 and J usage is TRBJ2-7, with 12 bases matching TRBD2. In DNA, the CDR3 is TGTGCCAGCAGCTTACTAGCGGGGGGCGCCTACGAGCAGTACTTC. Its protein is CASSLLAGGAYEQYF.